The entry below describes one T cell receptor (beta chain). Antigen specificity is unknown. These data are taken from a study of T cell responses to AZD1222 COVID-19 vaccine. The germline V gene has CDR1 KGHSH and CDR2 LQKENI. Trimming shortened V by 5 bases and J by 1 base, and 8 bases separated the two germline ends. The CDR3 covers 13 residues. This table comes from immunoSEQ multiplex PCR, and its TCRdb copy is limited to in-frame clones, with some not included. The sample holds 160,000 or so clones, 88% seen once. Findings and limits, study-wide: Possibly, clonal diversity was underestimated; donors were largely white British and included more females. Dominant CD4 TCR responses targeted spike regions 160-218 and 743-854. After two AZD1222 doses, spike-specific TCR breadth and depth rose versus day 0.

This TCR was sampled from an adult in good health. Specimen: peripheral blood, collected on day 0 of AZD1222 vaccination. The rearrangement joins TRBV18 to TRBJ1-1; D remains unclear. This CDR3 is CASSFTENTEAFF. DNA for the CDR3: TGTGCCAGCTCATTCACAGAGAACACTGAAGCTTTCTTT. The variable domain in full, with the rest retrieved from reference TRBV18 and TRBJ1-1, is NAGVMQNPRHLVRRRGQEARLRCSPMKGHSHVYWYRQLPEEGLKFMVYLQKENIIDESGMPKERFSAEFPKEGPSILRIQQVVRGDSAAYFCASSFTENTEAFFGQGTRLTVV.